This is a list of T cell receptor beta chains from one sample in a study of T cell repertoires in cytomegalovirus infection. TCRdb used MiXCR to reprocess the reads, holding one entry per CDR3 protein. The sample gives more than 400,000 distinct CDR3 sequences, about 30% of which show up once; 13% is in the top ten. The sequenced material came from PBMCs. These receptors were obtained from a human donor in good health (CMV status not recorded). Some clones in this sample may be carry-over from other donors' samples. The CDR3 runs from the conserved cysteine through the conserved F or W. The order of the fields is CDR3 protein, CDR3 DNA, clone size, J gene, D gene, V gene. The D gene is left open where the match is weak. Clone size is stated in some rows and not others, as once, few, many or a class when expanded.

CASSPNPTSTAFF,TGTGCCAGCAGCCCCAATCCTACATCGACAGCTTTCTTT,many,TRBJ1-1,-,TRBV7-8
CSVAEGQSADTQYF,TGCAGCGTTGCGGAGGGCCAGAGCGCAGATACGCAGTATTTT,few,TRBJ2-3,-,TRBV29-1
CASSPGTGEAYGQYF,TGTGCCAGCAGTCCTGGGACAGGGGAGGCGTACGGGCAGTACTTC,-,TRBJ2-7,TRBD1,TRBV27
CSLMLNSYNEQFF,TGCAGCCTTATGCTAAACTCCTACAATGAGCAGTTCTTC,-,TRBJ2-1,-,TRBV29-1
CASSLGPGADTIYF,TGTGCCAGCAGCTTAGGTCCAGGGGCAGACACCATATATTTT,-,TRBJ1-3,-,TRBV7-7
CASGFGGGTANTGELFF,TGTGCTAGTGGTTTCGGGGGGGGGACAGCAAACACCGGGGAGCTGTTTTTT,few,TRBJ2-2,-,TRBV12-5
CASSIREVETQYF,TGTGCCAGCAGTATCAGGGAGGTGGAGACCCAGTACTTC,-,TRBJ2-5,-,TRBV6-6
CASSARGTTSGRAGNEQFF,TGTGCCAGCAGCGCAAGGGGGACGACTAGCGGGAGGGCAGGTAATGAGCAGTTCTTC,many,TRBJ2-1,TRBD2,TRBV7-2
CASSFEGIESGAFF,TGTGCCAGCAGCTTTGAGGGGATTGAGTCAGGAGCTTTCTTT,few,TRBJ1-1,-,TRBV7-9
CAVSVGLETQYF,TGTGCCGTCTCAGTTGGGTTAGAGACCCAGTACTTC,-,TRBJ2-5,-,TRBV28
CASSQGSPARGEAFF,TGTGCCAGCAGCCAAGGGTCTCCGGCCCGCGGTGAAGCTTTCTTT,-,TRBJ1-1,-,TRBV14
CASSSGPRQPQHF,TGTGCCAGCAGCTCAGGTCCCCGGCAGCCCCAGCATTTT,-,TRBJ1-5,-,TRBV7-9
CASSHIGAGMGNQPQHF,TGTGCCAGCAGCCACATTGGGGCCGGGATGGGCAATCAGCCCCAGCATTTT,-,TRBJ1-5,-,TRBV7-9
CASTFDSADEKLFF,TGTGCCAGTACCTTTGACAGTGCCGACGAAAAACTGTTTTTT,-,TRBJ1-4,-,TRBV19
CASSYSYGNTIYF,TGTGCCAGCAGTTACTCGTATGGAAACACCATATATTTT,-,TRBJ1-3,-,TRBV6-5
CASSTRVSDTQYF,TGTGCCAGCTCCACCCGGGTCTCAGATACGCAGTATTTT,-,TRBJ2-3,-,TRBV6-2/TRBV6-3
CASSSGQGDTEAFF,TGTGCCAGCAGTTCCGGACAGGGGGACACTGAAGCTTTCTTT,many,TRBJ1-1,TRBD1,TRBV28
CASTKQRGGSEAFF,TGTGCCAGCACCAAACAGCGGGGGGGGTCTGAAGCTTTCTTT,-,TRBJ1-1,-,TRBV11-3
CSVTSGRALYNEQFF,TGCAGCGTGACTAGCGGGAGGGCCCTCTACAATGAGCAGTTCTTC,-,TRBJ2-1,TRBD2,TRBV29-1
CASSPEPLISYNEQFF,TGTGCCAGCAGCCCAGAGCCGCTGATCTCCTACAATGAGCAGTTCTTC,many,TRBJ2-1,-,TRBV7-9
CAWSVRGSGNTIYF,TGTGCCTGGAGTGTACGGGGATCTGGAAACACCATATATTTT,-,TRBJ1-3,-,TRBV30
CASSLSGSRGDTQYF,TGTGCCAGCAGCTTGAGCGGGAGTCGTGGAGATACGCAGTATTTT,-,TRBJ2-3,TRBD2,TRBV7-2
CASSLGASGSWTGELFF,TGTGCCAGCAGCTTAGGGGCTAGCGGGAGTTGGACCGGGGAGCTGTTTTTT,few,TRBJ2-2,TRBD2,TRBV7-2
CASSRSGLGTDTQYF,TGTGCCAGCAGCCGTAGCGGGCTGGGCACAGATACGCAGTATTTT,many,TRBJ2-3,TRBD2,TRBV7-2
CASARGIGGYTF,TGTGCCAGCGCCAGGGGAATTGGTGGCTACACCTTC,-,TRBJ1-2,-,TRBV12-3/TRBV12-4
CSVTRQGGNEKLFF,TGCAGCGTGACCCGACAGGGCGGGAATGAAAAACTGTTTTTT,-,TRBJ1-4,TRBD1,TRBV29-1
CASGPWTTEAFF,TGTGCTAGTGGTCCCTGGACCACTGAAGCTTTCTTT,few,TRBJ1-1,-,TRBV12-5
CASSPDSYGEQFF,TGTGCCAGCAGCCCCGACAGTTACGGTGAGCAGTTCTTC,-,TRBJ2-1,-,TRBV3-1
CAWSLGQGATSNQPQHF,TGTGCCTGGAGTCTGGGGCAGGGGGCCACCTCAAATCAGCCCCAGCATTTT,-,TRBJ1-5,TRBD1,TRBV30
CATRTSGVTGELFF,TGTGCCACAAGGACTAGCGGTGTCACCGGGGAGCTGTTTTTT,few,TRBJ2-2,TRBD2,TRBV6-4
CASSLLGAGRGNEQFF,TGTGCCAGCAGCTTATTAGGGGCGGGACGAGGGAATGAGCAGTTCTTC,many,TRBJ2-1,-,TRBV7-6
CASTKTGGGTEAFF,TGTGCCAGCACCAAAACCGGGGGTGGCACTGAAGCTTTCTTT,-,TRBJ1-1,-,TRBV6-2/TRBV6-3
CASSQDWEAGGLSYEQYF,TGCGCCAGCAGCCAAGATTGGGAAGCGGGAGGTCTCTCCTACGAGCAGTACTTC,many,TRBJ2-7,TRBD2,TRBV4-1
CASSGRGGLNTEAFF,TGTGCCAGCAGTGGTCGAGGGGGACTGAACACTGAAGCTTTCTTT,few,TRBJ1-1,-,TRBV25-1
CATSDFGLAGRNEQFF,TGTGCCACCAGTGATTTCGGCCTAGCGGGAAGGAATGAGCAGTTCTTC,-,TRBJ2-1,TRBD2,TRBV24-1
CASRITPQEQGEQYF,TGTGCCAGCCGTATCACCCCCCAGGAGCAGGGGGAGCAGTACTTC,-,TRBJ2-7,-,TRBV6-5
CASTITDGLMGGYTF,TGTGCCAGTACGATCACAGACGGATTAATGGGGGGCTACACCTTC,-,TRBJ1-2,-,TRBV19
CASQQVNTEAFF,TGTGCCAGCCAACAAGTGAACACTGAAGCTTTCTTT,-,TRBJ1-1,-,TRBV6-2/TRBV6-3
CSPPEREGRWCTDTQYF,TGCAGCCCTCCTGAGCGGGAGGGCCGATGGTGCACAGATACGCAGTATTTT,-,TRBJ2-3,TRBD2,TRBV29-1
CASSLVGVTNYGYTF,TGTGCCAGCAGCTTAGTCGGGGTAACTAACTATGGCTACACCTTC,few,TRBJ1-2,-,TRBV7-9
CASSPRGVNNQPQHF,TGTGCCAGCTCACCACGGGGGGTCAATAATCAGCCCCAGCATTTT,few,TRBJ1-5,-,TRBV18
CASSQQGVIYNEQFF,TGCGCCAGCAGCCAACAGGGGGTAATCTACAATGAGCAGTTCTTC,-,TRBJ2-1,TRBD1,TRBV4-3
CASSFPGNYEQYF,TGTGCCAGCAGTTTTCCAGGGAACTACGAGCAGTACTTC,-,TRBJ2-7,-,TRBV12-3/TRBV12-4
CATSEGGLQSDTGELFF,TGTGCCACCAGTGAGGGGGGACTACAATCCGACACCGGGGAGCTGTTTTTT,-,TRBJ2-2,TRBD2,TRBV24-1
CASSPSGLAGNEQFF,TGTGCCAGCAGCCCATCTGGACTAGCAGGCAATGAGCAGTTCTTC,-,TRBJ2-1,TRBD2,TRBV7-6
CASSSRYDQPQHF,TGTGCCAGCAGCTCGAGGTACGATCAGCCCCAGCATTTT,many,TRBJ1-5,-,TRBV7-2
CASSVGQGTHVDTQYF,TGTGCCAGCAGTGTCGGACAGGGGACCCACGTAGATACGCAGTATTTT,many,TRBJ2-3,TRBD1,TRBV27
CASSWGQQGSDQPQHF,TGTGCCAGCAGTTGGGGACAACAGGGTAGCGATCAGCCCCAGCATTTT,-,TRBJ1-5,-,TRBV28
CASSQDREREKLFF,TGTGCCAGCAGTCAGGACAGAGAAAGGGAAAAACTGTTTTTT,-,TRBJ1-4,-,TRBV12-3/TRBV12-4
CASSYSATNEKLFF,TGTGCCAGCAGCTACAGTGCAACTAATGAAAAACTGTTTTTT,many,TRBJ1-4,-,TRBV7-2
CASSWNRGLSGETQYF,TGTGCCAGCAGCTGGAACAGAGGACTATCCGGGGAGACCCAGTACTTC,few,TRBJ2-5,-,TRBV5-4
CASSLGRAGGETQYF,TGTGCCAGCAGCCTGGGACGGGCCGGGGGAGAGACCCAGTACTTC,many,TRBJ2-5,-,TRBV7-9
CASSMGVFKDEQFF,TGTGCCAGTAGTATGGGGGTGTTCAAGGATGAGCAGTTCTTC,few,TRBJ2-1,-,TRBV19
CASSLVLADEQFF,TGTGCCAGCAGCTTAGTACTAGCTGATGAGCAGTTCTTC,many,TRBJ2-1,-,TRBV11-2
CASSLDRNEKLFF,TGTGCCAGCAGCCTCGACAGGAATGAAAAACTGTTTTTT,few,TRBJ1-4,-,TRBV6-2/TRBV6-3